Listed here are 30 T cell receptor beta chains from one sample, sequenced in a study of cytomegalovirus exposure and HLA in healthy donors. The data were produced by immunoSEQ multiplex PCR, yet TCRdb's version contains in-frame clones alone and is incomplete. The table lists some 240,000 clones, approximately 82% of them singletons. Sequencing used PBMCs. All receptors derive from a woman between 18 and 29 years old in good health and CMV-seronegative.

About this clone itself: One junction end does not reproduce the germline sequence, and a read error may be involved. The chain recombines TRBV27 with TRBJ1-5; D ambiguous. The CDR3 extends over 12 amino acids. Germline values: CDR1 MNHEY, CDR2 SMNVEV (reference sequence). The CDR3 DNA is TGTACCAGCAGTCGCGGCAATCAGCCCCAGCATTTT. Translating gives CTSSRGNQPQHF.

A few counts support this clone. The chain has TRBV5-1 and TRBJ2-2; D is undetermined. Germline CDR1 SGHRS, CDR2 YFSETQ. CDR3 length: 13 amino acids. V was trimmed by 3 bases and J by 5 bases, leaving 8 bases between them. The chain's CDR3 is CASSSSRTGELFF. CDR3 DNA: TGCGCCAGCAGCTCCTCCCGGACCGGGGAGCTGTTTTTT.

Here the CDR3 reads CASSIDRLNTEAFF. The CDR3 DNA is TGTGCCAGTAGTATAGATCGACTGAACACTGAAGCTTTCTTT. This chain joins TRBV19 and TRBJ1-1; D is ambiguous. V gave up 0 bases and J gave up 0 bases, with 5 bases separating them. This CDR3 has 14 residues. CDR1 and CDR2 (germline): LNHDA, SQIVND (reference sequence).

The chain recombines TRBV2 with TRBJ1-5; a possible D gene is TRBD1 (6 bases). Trimming stripped 6 bases from V and 0 bases from J, with 21 bases between. Germline V gene data show CDR1 as SNHLY and CDR2 as FYNNEI. This CDR3 is built from 18 residues. CDR3 sequence (DNA): TGTGCCAGCAGACCGACACAGGGCCCTCTTTATAGCAATCAGCCCCAGCATTTT. Translation gives CASRPTQGPLYSNQPQHF.

The rearrangement uses TRBV2 and TRBJ1-3; D is uncertain. The CDR3 has 16 residues. V lost 2 bases and J 0 bases, leaving 11 bases between the germline ends. Looked up from germline, CDR1 is SNHLY and CDR2 is FYNNEI. This CDR3 reads CASSERGESSGNTIYF. CDR3 DNA: TGTGCCAGCAGTGAACGCGGGGAAAGCTCTGGAAACACCATATATTTT.

This clone was detected once. The chain has TRBV14 and TRBJ2-1; 9 bases are a match to TRBD2. The CDR3 covers 13 residues. Germline CDR1 is SGHDN and CDR2 is FVKESK. V trimming: 4 bases; J trimming: 15 bases; junction bases outside the gene matches: 10. The CDR3 coding sequence is TGTGCCAGCAGCCGTTTGGGCGGGGGGGCGCCGTTCTTC. This codes for CASSRLGGGAPFF. The complete variable domain, with remaining parts taken from reference TRBV14 and TRBJ2-1, reads EAGVTQFPSHSVIEKGQTVTLRCDPISGHDNLYWYRRVMGKEIKFLLHFVKESKQDESGMPNNRFLAERTGGTYSTLKVQPAELEDSGVYFCASSRLGGGAPFFGPGTRLTVL.

V is TRBV2 and J is TRBJ2-1; 9 nucleotides match TRBD2. The CDR3 runs 14 residues. Germline trimming cut 4 bases from V and 9 bases from J; bases unmatched to any gene: 7. Germline V lookup: CDR1 SNHLY, CDR2 FYNNEI. This CDR3 reads CASSAAGGRIEQFF. Here the CDR3 DNA reads TGTGCCAGCAGTGCGGCGGGAGGGCGGATTGAGCAGTTCTTC. The full variable domain, in which reference TRBV2 and TRBJ2-1 provide the parts outside the CDR3, is EPEVTQTPSHQVTQMGQEVILRCVPISNHLYFYWYRQILGQKVEFLVSFYNNEISEKSEIFDDQFSVERPDGSNFTLKIRSTKLEDSAMYFCASSAAGGRIEQFFGPGTRLTVL.

The chain has TRBV27 and TRBJ2-3, with D possibly TRBD1 on 6 matching bases. Germline CDR1 MNHEY, CDR2 SMNVEV (reference sequence). The V end lost 5 bases, the J end lost 0 bases, and 12 bases lay between the germline ends. The CDR3 consists of 15 residues. CDR3 loop: CASSNPGTSTDTQYF. The CDR3 DNA is TGTGCCAGCAGTAACCCCGGGACAAGCACAGATACGCAGTATTTT.

The V gene is TRBV5-1, the J gene TRBJ2-1; 7 bases map to TRBD1. V shed 0 bases and J 2 bases; nucleotides not matched to a gene: 5. The length of the CDR3 is 16 residues. From germline, CDR1 is SGHRS and CDR2 YFSETQ. CDR3 bases: TGCGCCAGCAGCTTGGCAGCCGGGACAGCCTACAATGAGCAGTTCTTC. Residues: CASSLAAGTAYNEQFF.

The DNA of the CDR3 is TGTGCCACCAATAGGGACGCCTACACTGAAGCTTTCTTT. It yields the protein CATNRDAYTEAFF. The V and J genes are TRBV15 and TRBJ1-1; a weak D match, TRBD1 (5 bases). This CDR3 comprises 13 residues. CDR1 LNHNV and CDR2 YYDKDF come from the germline V gene (reference sequence). The V end was cut by 7 bases, the J end by 3 bases, with 12 bases between.

The rearrangement joins TRBV6-1 to TRBJ2-7, with unresolved D. V was clipped by 5 bases and J by 2 bases, with 7 bases between them. Per the germline V gene, CDR1 is MNHNS and CDR2 is SASEGT. This CDR3 spans 12 amino acids. The CDR3 is CASSKDAYEQYF. CDR3 DNA: TGTGCCAGCAGTAAGGACGCCTACGAGCAGTACTTC.

The CDR3, as DNA: TGTGCCAGCAGCTCAGGAAGTTTTGACACAGATACGCAGTATTTT. Protein: CASSSGSFDTDTQYF. V is TRBV7-3 and J is TRBJ2-3; D is unresolved. V was trimmed by 4 bases and J by 2 bases, leaving 13 bases between them. CDR3 size: 15 residues. Per germline, CDR1 SGHTA and CDR2 FQGTGA.

The chain has TRBV4-2 and TRBJ2-7; possibly TRBD2 for D (6 bases). CDR1 is LGHNA and CDR2 is YNFKEQ in the germline V gene. V dropped 4 bases and J dropped 4 bases, with 14 bases sitting between them. CDR3 length equals 14 residues. The DNA of the CDR3 is TGTGCCAGCAGCCTTGCGGGATCTTTATACGAGCAGTACTTC. Its translation is CASSLAGSLYEQYF.

The chain couples TRBV27 to TRBJ1-5; D remains unclear. Trimming left V 8 bases short and J 4 bases short, with 9 bases between. This CDR3 region has 12 residues. Germline lookup yields CDR1 MNHEY and CDR2 SMNVEV (reference sequence). CDR3 sequence: CASRERNQPQHF. CDR3 in DNA: TGTGCCAGCCGAGAACGGAATCAGCCCCAGCATTTT.

CDR3 DNA sequence: TGTGCCACCAGCAGAGATGTGGGGACCCAGTACTTC. Amino acid sequence: CATSRDVGTQYF. This rearrangement joins TRBV15 to TRBJ2-5; D remains ambiguous. The CDR3 sequence is 12 residues long. Germline assignment: CDR1 LNHNV and CDR2 YYDKDF (reference sequence). V was shortened by 0 bases and J by 7 bases, with 6 bases between the two germline ends.

The chain carries TRBV5-1 and TRBJ1-1, with 9 bases that match TRBD1. This CDR3 comprises 16 residues. Germline CDR1 reads SGHRS; CDR2 reads YFSETQ. The CDR3 sequence is CASQRGDRGMGTEAFF. The CDR3 DNA follows: TGCGCTTCTCAGAGAGGAGACAGGGGGATGGGGACTGAAGCTTTCTTT.

DNA for the CDR3: TGTGCCAGCGGAGGAGGTACGCAGTATTTT. Its protein is CASGGGTQYF. V and J are TRBV28 and TRBJ2-3; D perhaps matches TRBD2 (5 bases). Germline CDR1 is MDHEN and CDR2 is SYDVKM. Trimming removed 8 bases from V and 8 bases from J, with 8 bases in between. The CDR3 runs to 10 residues.

The DNA of the CDR3 is TGTGCCAGCTCACCGGACCGGGACCCCCCTGGAGAATTCTTT. Translated: CASSPDRDPPGEFF. The chain has TRBV18 and TRBJ1-1, with D possibly matching TRBD1 (5 bases). Germline CDR1 KGHSH, CDR2 LQKENI. V was pared by 3 bases and J by 14 bases, with 22 bases between. This CDR3 has 14 residues.

The chain recombines TRBV5-4 with TRBJ2-7; weak D call: TRBD1 (5 bases). Germline values: CDR1 SGHNT, CDR2 YYREEE (reference sequence). Trimming cost V 2 bases and J 3 bases, with 9 bases left between them. CDR3 length equals 13 residues. The CDR3 nucleotides read TGTGCCAGCAGCTTTGACAGATTCTACGAGCAGTACTTC. Translation gives CASSFDRFYEQYF.

This clone was seen once. This chain uses TRBV30 with TRBJ2-3; D possibly uses TRBD1 or TRBD2 (5 bases each). The CDR3 covers 17 residues. Germline assignment: CDR1 GTSNPN and CDR2 SVGIG (reference sequence). The V end was cut by 2 bases, the J end by 1 base, with 19 bases between. CDR3 amino acids: CAWSNRGTRARTDTQYF. CDR3 coding DNA: TGTGCCTGGAGTAATCGAGGGACGAGGGCTCGCACAGATACGCAGTATTTT.

The chain combines TRBV2 with TRBJ2-5; 11 positions match TRBD2. V was clipped by 7 bases and J by 4 bases; unmatched bases: 8. Germline CDR1 reads SNHLY; CDR2 reads FYNNEI. CDR3 length: 15 amino acids. The CDR3 protein is CASNALAGGPETQYF. CDR3 nucleotides: TGTGCCAGCAACGCCTTAGCGGGGGGGCCAGAGACCCAGTACTTC.

J is TRBJ1-2 and V is TRBV2, with D unclear. Trimming took 5 bases from V and 9 from J, leaving 25 bases between them. The CDR3 spans 16 residues. From germline, CDR1 is SNHLY and CDR2 FYNNEI. The DNA for the CDR3 is TGTGCCAGCAGTCTTCTCGATAGGGCCAATTTTAATCGCTACACCTTC. It specifies CASSLLDRANFNRYTF.

The chain combines TRBV7-9 with TRBJ2-1, with TRBD1 matching 9 bases. V dropped 2 bases and J dropped 5; count of bases not matched to a gene: 13. The CDR3 length is 18 residues. CDR1 is SEHNR and CDR2 is FQNEAQ in the germline V gene (reference sequence). CDR3 sequence (DNA): TGTGCCAGCAGCTTATATGTGGGGGGACAGGGCTTACACAATGAGCAGTTCTTC. It translates to CASSLYVGGQGLHNEQFF.

The chain carries TRBV28 and TRBJ2-7; D unclear. The germline gives CDR1 MDHEN, CDR2 SYDVKM. This CDR3 has 12 residues. V lost 5 bases and J 7 bases, leaving 12 bases between the germline ends. DNA for the CDR3: TGTGCCAGCAGTACCCCCCTGTTGGAGCAGTACTTC. This translates into CASSTPLLEQYF.

This clone was seen repeatedly, ten times or more. The rearrangement uses TRBV19 and TRBJ2-7, with D unresolved. Between the trimmed V and J ends, which lost 8 bases and 3 bases, there was a span of 5 bases. CDR3 length equals 10 residues. The germline V gene has CDR1 LNHDA and CDR2 SQIVND (reference sequence). The CDR3 reads CASGNYEQYF. CDR3 nucleotides: TGTGCCAGTGGGAACTACGAGCAGTACTTC.

This sequence joins TRBV30 and TRBJ1-1; D gene uncertain. Per the germline V gene, CDR1 is GTSNPN and CDR2 is SVGIG (reference sequence). The V end was cut by 2 bases, the J end by 8 bases, with 12 bases between. CDR3 length: 12 residues. CDR3 nucleotides: TGTGCCTGGAGTCCTGCTGGCCTAGAAGCTTTCTTT. Amino acid sequence: CAWSPAGLEAFF. Complete variable domain (other parts from reference TRBV30 and TRBJ1-1): SQTIHQWPATLVQPVGSPLSLECTVEGTSNPNLYWYRQAAGRGLQLLFYSVGIGQISSEVPQNLSASRPQDRQFILSSKKLLLSDSGFYLCAWSPAGLEAFFGQGTRLTVV.

The chain carries TRBV2 and TRBJ2-3; D call uncertain. The germline V gene encodes CDR1 SNHLY and CDR2 FYNNEI. Trimming left V 5 bases short and J 6 bases short, with 18 bases between. CDR3 length equals 15 residues. The CDR3 coding sequence is TGTGCCAGCAGTTCCTACCAAGCCGTCGGGGATACGCAGTATTTT. As protein: CASSSYQAVGDTQYF.

The rearrangement uses TRBV28 and TRBJ2-7, with 11 positions matching TRBD2. CDR3 length: 17 residues. The germline CDR1 and CDR2 sequences are MDHEN and SYDVKM. Unmatched junction bases numbered 11, after V lost 5 bases and J lost 2 bases. The CDR3 DNA follows: TGTGCCAGCAGTACGGGACTAGCGGCTACCGTTCCCTACGAGCAGTACTTC. Its protein product is CASSTGLAATVPYEQYF.

The rearrangement uses TRBV14 and TRBJ1-1; D unresolved. Trimming cost V 4 bases and J 3 bases, with 6 bases left between them. The V gene's germline CDR1 is SGHDN and CDR2 FVKESK. The CDR3 is 12 residues long. This CDR3 is CASSPQYTEAFF. CDR3 nucleotide sequence: TGTGCCAGCAGCCCCCAGTACACTGAAGCTTTCTTT.

The rearrangement links TRBV18 to TRBJ2-7; 7 bases align to TRBD2. V lost 6 bases, J lost 3 bases, and 11 bases stayed unmatched. CDR3 length: 15 amino acids. Germline values: CDR1 KGHSH, CDR2 LQKENI. CDR3 coding DNA: TGTGCCAGCTCGCGAACTAGCGCCACAAACTACGAGCAGTACTTC. This encodes CASSRTSATNYEQYF. The full variable domain, rest sourced from reference TRBV18 and TRBJ2-7, is NAGVMQNPRHLVRRRGQEARLRCSPMKGHSHVYWYRQLPEEGLKFMVYLQKENIIDESGMPKERFSAEFPKEGPSILRIQQVVRGDSAAYFCASSRTSATNYEQYFGPGTRLTVT.